This T cell receptor (beta chain) comes out of a study of T cells in Graves' hyperthyroidism and ophthalmopathy. Germline V lookup: CDR1 MNHNS, CDR2 SASEGT. The CDR3 consists of 16 residues. About this clonotype: The junction and the germline gene differ at one end; a read error may be behind it.

What was amplified from RNA transcripts were TCR beta CDR3 regions. An initial round of RT-PCR targeting the TCR CDR3 relied on the HTBI primer set. TCRdb reprocessed the multiplex PCR reads via MiXCR and lists one record per CDR3 protein. The data show roughly 250,000 distinct CDR3 sequences, around 15% seen once. The sequenced sample was blood. The origin of this receptor is a young woman with Graves' ophthalmopathy. The chain employs TRBV6-1 and TRBJ1-3; D remains unclear. Here the CDR3 reads CASSEDVANSGNTIYF. The CDR3 region has the DNA TGTGCCAGCAGCGAAGATGTTGCAAACTCTGGAAACACCATATATTTT.